Sequencing of this T cell receptor (beta chain) was carried out in a study of regulatory T cells in long-lasting Graves disease. The study's findings and limits: Preferential use of TRBV28, TRBJ1-2 and TRBJ2-5 was seen in persistent disease.

Germline V lookup: CDR1 SQVTM, CDR2 ANQGSEA. V shed 4 bases, J shed 4 bases, and the junction held 8 bases outside the gene matches. This CDR3 has 15 amino acids. To make TCR beta libraries, researchers used iRepertoire HTBI primers and Arm-PCR of CDR3 regions. TCRdb analysed the multiplex PCR reads with MiXCR anew, one entry per CDR3 protein. The table has hundreds of thousands of distinct CDR3 sequences, 15% to 20% seen once; the top ten hold more than 10%. As for time point: newly diagnosed GD, antithyroid drugs for less than 3 months. PBMC-derived RNA was used for the TCR library. Note on this clonotype: As yet, its antigen is unknown.

The same data also contributed to another study, on T cells in Graves' hyperthyroidism and ophthalmopathy. That source notes: Hyperthyroidism patients were newly diagnosed, had disease duration under 2 months, and were aged 18 to 65 years.

Material: peripheral blood mononuclear cells (PBMCs), obtained at new diagnosis, from a patient treated with antithyroid drugs. The clonotype was recovered from a man younger than 35 with Graves disease. This chain connects TRBV29-1 to TRBJ2-2; 8 bases line up with TRBD1. In nucleotides, the CDR3 is TGCAGCGTTGCAGGCCAGGGGGCGAGCACCGGGGAGCTGTTTTTT. It codes for CSVAGQGASTGELFF.